This is a list of T cell receptor beta chains from one sample in a study of cytomegalovirus exposure and HLA in healthy donors. TCRdb's table, derived via immunoSEQ multiplex PCR, lists solely in-frame clones and lacks some. This table holds approximately 140,000 clones, almost 85% found once. Sequenced sample: PBMCs. Every receptor here comes from a woman aged 25 to 45 in good health and CMV-seronegative. Both conserved end residues are part of each CDR3. The order of the fields is V gene, CDR3 protein.

TRBV6-5 CASSPGQANQPQHF
TRBV4-1 CASSQEVTGGQETQYF
TRBV5-1 CASSIGQSKVYGYTF
TRBV5-5 CASSPTWTLNQPQHF
TRBV5-1 CASSPPRVNEQFF
TRBV20-1 CSATRDYGYTF
TRBV11-1 CASSRGRDAYEQYF
TRBV18 CASSPGGINQPQHF
TRBV6-5 CASSYSGPEKEAFF
TRBV7-9 CASSQDSFNQPQHF
TRBV4-1 CASSPYPGQDLAQYF
TRBV5-6 CASSPGHIYGYTF
TRBV15 CATREWGGKSGNTIYF
TRBV7-2 CASRMAGRPNSPLHF
TRBV6-6 CASSYSPLTGGTEAFF
TRBV5-1 CASSLDPGGSDQYF
TRBV12-5 CARANKTTDGNSPLHF
TRBV4-2 CASSYSGQRAQSEQYF
TRBV18 CASRQGANTEAFF
TRBV5-1 CASSPDRENEKLFF
TRBV16 CASSQSWTGDSPLHF
TRBV2 CASSDRFIYGYTF
TRBV11-2 CASSFSSGTVHPPLHF
TRBV7-9 CASIQEAGELFF
TRBV5-6 CASSFSSGGLLTDTQYF
TRBV5-8 CASRVSSGNTIYF
TRBV6-1 CASSARDNFYEQYF
TRBV28 CASSPGGGATNEKLFF
TRBV7-3 CASSLSRGSYNEQFF
TRBV27 CASGGVGTEAFF
TRBV6-5 CASRGRGVGGYTF
TRBV7-2 CASSIGQGAYNEQFF
TRBV7-9 CASSSRPRDLQETQYF
TRBV15 CATSRGEGKQYF
TRBV6-1 CASSGAGIQETQYF
TRBV4-2 CASSLRERNTEAFF
TRBV4-2 CASSQDEGGRNTGELFF
TRBV10-3 CAISDGNTEAFF
TRBV11-2 CASSLIAGGYGYGYTF
TRBV7-3 CASSLNGGIQETQYF
TRBV25-1 CASSSGTSGNTIYF
TRBV2 CASSPGTGGGTEAFF